Below, 9 T cell receptor beta chains from the same sample are listed, as sequenced in a study of blood T cell repertoires in COVID-19. Produced via immunoSEQ multiplex PCR; TCRdb's table is partial and in-frame only. The profile shows 180,000 or so clones, over 75% of them singletons. The sample consisted of PBMCs or T cells enriched from blood (not recorded which). These receptor sequences come from a woman in her late teens or twenties who had recovered from COVID-19.

J is TRBJ2-3 and V is TRBV6-1; no clear D. CDR1 and CDR2 from the germline V gene are MNHNS and SASEGT. CDR3 size: 15 residues. Deletions cut 1 base from V and 1 base from J, with 9 bases between. The CDR3, as DNA: TGTGCCAGCAGTGAAGGAGCCACCGGCACAGATACGCAGTATTTT. Its translation: CASSEGATGTDTQYF.

This rearrangement joins TRBV25-1 to TRBJ2-2, with D tentatively TRBD2 (5 bases). Trimming shortened V by 4 bases and J by 1 base, and 7 bases separated the two germline ends. The CDR3 contains 14 residues. Germline CDR1 is MGHDK and CDR2 is SYGVNS. CDR3 sequence reads: CASSGRENTGELFF. The DNA for the CDR3 is TGTGCCAGCAGTGGCCGGGAGAACACCGGGGAGCTGTTTTTT.

The chain is built from TRBV10-3 and TRBJ1-1; D gene ambiguous. The ends were cut back, 3 bases at V and 0 bases at J, with 8 bases in the middle. Germline loops: CDR1 ENHRY, CDR2 SYGVKD. This CDR3 has 14 residues. CDR3 DNA: TGTGCCATCAGTGATCGCCAGATGAACACTGAAGCTTTCTTT. This codes for CAISDRQMNTEAFF.

The chain carries TRBV9 and TRBJ2-7; perhaps TRBD2 as D (5 bases). This CDR3 comprises 15 residues. V was trimmed by 3 bases and J by 3 bases, leaving 16 bases between them. Germline V CDR1 and CDR2: SGDLS, YYNGEE. The CDR3 DNA reads as TGTGCCAGCAGCGCAACCCCGGGATTACTCTACGAGCAGTACTTC. This codes for CASSATPGLLYEQYF.

This clone was recorded only once. The chain combines TRBV4-3 with TRBJ2-5, with TRBD1 matching over 10 bases. Trimming at V came to 1 base and at J to 4 bases, leaving 3 bases not matched to a gene. Germline V gene lookup returns CDR1 LGHNA and CDR2 YSLEER. The length of the CDR3 is 15 residues. The CDR3 DNA sequence: TGCGCCAGCAGCCAAGCCAGGGACAGGGGAGAGACCCAGTACTTC. Translation gives CASSQARDRGETQYF.

The chain couples TRBV28 to TRBJ1-2; the D gene is possibly TRBD1 (5 bases). Deletions cut 6 bases from V and 7 bases from J, with 18 bases between. The CDR3 is 14 residues long. The germline gives CDR1 MDHEN, CDR2 SYDVKM. The CDR3 DNA is TGTGCCAGCAGCCCTCCCCACAGGCGCGGTGGCTACACCTTC. It yields the protein CASSPPHRRGGYTF.

This clone showed up just a few times. The chain uses TRBV6-4 and TRBJ1-1, with D hard to call. Trimming cost V 0 bases and J 6 bases, with 8 bases left between them. The length of the CDR3 is 13 residues. Germline lookup yields CDR1 MRHNA and CDR2 SNTAGT. This CDR3 reads CASSDSGKSEAFF. The DNA of the CDR3 is TGTGCCAGCAGTGACTCGGGCAAATCTGAAGCTTTCTTT.

The chain couples TRBV6-1 to TRBJ2-1; a weak D match, TRBD2 (5 bases). Germline V gives CDR1 MNHNS, CDR2 SASEGT. This CDR3 is 16 amino acids long. Between the trimmed V and J ends, which lost 4 bases and 7 bases, there was a span of 20 bases. The CDR3 DNA reads TGTGCCAGCAGTGTCGGACTCACACCCGTGGAAAATGAGCAGTTCTTC. Encoded protein: CASSVGLTPVENEQFF.

J is TRBJ1-1 and V is TRBV18; 7 bases are a match to TRBD1. With 3 bases clipped from V and 0 bases from J, the junction kept 4 bases outside the gene matches. This CDR3 region has 15 residues. Germline values: CDR1 KGHSH, CDR2 LQKENI. The CDR3 loop is CASSPYRGMNTEAFF. The CDR3 nucleotides are TGTGCCAGCTCACCGTACAGGGGAATGAACACTGAAGCTTTCTTT.